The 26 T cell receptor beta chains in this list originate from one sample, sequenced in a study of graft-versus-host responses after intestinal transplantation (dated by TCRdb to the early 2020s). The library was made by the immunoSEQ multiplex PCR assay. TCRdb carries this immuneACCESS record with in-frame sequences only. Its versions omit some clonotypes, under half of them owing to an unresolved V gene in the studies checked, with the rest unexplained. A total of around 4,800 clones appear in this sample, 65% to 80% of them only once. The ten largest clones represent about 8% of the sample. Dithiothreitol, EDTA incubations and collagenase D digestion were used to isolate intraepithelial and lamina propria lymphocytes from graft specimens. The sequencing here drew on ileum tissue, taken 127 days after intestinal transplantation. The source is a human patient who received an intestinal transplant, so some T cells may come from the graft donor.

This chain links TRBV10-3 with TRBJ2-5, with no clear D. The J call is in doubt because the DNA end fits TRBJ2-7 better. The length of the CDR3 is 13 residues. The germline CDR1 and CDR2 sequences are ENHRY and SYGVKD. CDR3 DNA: TGTGCCATCAGTGAGGCGGACGAGTACGAGCAGTACTTC. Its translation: CAISEADEYEQYF.

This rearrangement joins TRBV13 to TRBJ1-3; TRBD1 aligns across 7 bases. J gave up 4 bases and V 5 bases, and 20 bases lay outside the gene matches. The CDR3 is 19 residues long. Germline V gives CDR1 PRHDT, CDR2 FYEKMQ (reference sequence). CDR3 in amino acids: CASSHHPAAGGVGGNTIYF. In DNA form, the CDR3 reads TGTGCCAGCAGCCATCACCCAGCCGCAGGGGGGGTCGGAGGAAACACCATATATTTT.

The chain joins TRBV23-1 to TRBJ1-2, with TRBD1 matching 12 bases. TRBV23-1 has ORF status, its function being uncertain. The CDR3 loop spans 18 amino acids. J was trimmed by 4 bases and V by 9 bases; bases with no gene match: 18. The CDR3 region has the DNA TGCGCCAGGAGTAGCGGGACAGGGGGCCAACTTTACCTCTATGGCTACACCTTC. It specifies CARSSGTGGQLYLYGYTF.

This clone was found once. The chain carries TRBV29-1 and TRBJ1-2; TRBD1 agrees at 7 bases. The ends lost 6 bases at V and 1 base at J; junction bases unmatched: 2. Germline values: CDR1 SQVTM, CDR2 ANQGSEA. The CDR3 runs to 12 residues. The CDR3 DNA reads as TGCAGCGTCGGACAGGATAACTATGGCTACACCTTC. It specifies CSVGQDNYGYTF.

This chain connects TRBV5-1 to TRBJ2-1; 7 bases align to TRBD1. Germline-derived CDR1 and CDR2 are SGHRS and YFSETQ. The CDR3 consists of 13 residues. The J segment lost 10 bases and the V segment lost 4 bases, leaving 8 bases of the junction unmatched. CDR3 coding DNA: TGCGCCAGCAGCCTCACAGGGGCGTACGAGCAGTTCTTC. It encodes CASSLTGAYEQFF.

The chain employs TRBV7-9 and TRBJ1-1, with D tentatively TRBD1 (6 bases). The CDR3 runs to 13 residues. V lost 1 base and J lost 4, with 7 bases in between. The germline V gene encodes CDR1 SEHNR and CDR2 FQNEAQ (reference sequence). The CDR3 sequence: CASSLDRVTEAFF. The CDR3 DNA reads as TGTGCCAGCAGCTTAGACAGGGTCACTGAAGCTTTCTTT.

CDR3 sequence reads: CASRETGNYGYTF. For the CDR3, the DNA is TGTGCCAGCAGGGAAACGGGAAACTATGGCTACACCTTC. V gene TRBV2 combines with J gene TRBJ1-2; D is uncertain. This CDR3 is built from 13 residues. V lost 6 bases, J lost 2 bases, and 10 bases lay in between. Germline loops: CDR1 SNHLY, CDR2 FYNNEI.

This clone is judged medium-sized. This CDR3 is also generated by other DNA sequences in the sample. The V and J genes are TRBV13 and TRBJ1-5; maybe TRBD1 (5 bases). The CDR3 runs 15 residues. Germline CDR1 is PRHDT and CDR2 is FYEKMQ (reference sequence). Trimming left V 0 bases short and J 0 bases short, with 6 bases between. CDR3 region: CASSLGGGSNQPQHF. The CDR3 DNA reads TGTGCCAGCAGCTTAGGGGGGGGTAGCAATCAGCCCCAGCATTTT.

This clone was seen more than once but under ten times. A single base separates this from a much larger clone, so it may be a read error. CDR3 in amino acids: CAWKHRPDSYEQYF. The CDR3 bases are TGTGCCTGGAAGCACAGGCCCGACTCCTACGAGCAGTACTTC. The V call is TRBV30, the J call TRBJ2-5; tentative D call: TRBD1 (5 bases). The DNA end is a closer match to TRBJ2-7, so the J assignment may be wrong. Germline V gene data show CDR1 as GTSNPN and CDR2 as SVGIG (reference sequence). This CDR3 region has 14 residues.

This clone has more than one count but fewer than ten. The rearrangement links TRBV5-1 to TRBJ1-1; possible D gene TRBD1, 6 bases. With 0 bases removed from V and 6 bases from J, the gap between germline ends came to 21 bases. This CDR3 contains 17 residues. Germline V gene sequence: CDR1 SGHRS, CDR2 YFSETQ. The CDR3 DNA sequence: TGCGCCAGCAGCTTGGCGGGCGGGGGCCGGGCCGGCGCTGAAGCTTTCTTT. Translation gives CASSLAGGGRAGAEAFF.

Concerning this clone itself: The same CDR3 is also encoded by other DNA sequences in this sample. The CDR3 DNA sequence: TGTGCCAGCAGCTCCGGACTAGCGTACAATGAGCAGTTCTTC. Its translation: CASSSGLAYNEQFF. The chain combines TRBV5-8 with TRBJ2-1, with 9 bases aligning to TRBD2. V lost 3 bases and J lost 4; bases outside the gene matches: 2. From germline, CDR1 is SGHTS and CDR2 YDEGEE. The CDR3 consists of 14 residues.

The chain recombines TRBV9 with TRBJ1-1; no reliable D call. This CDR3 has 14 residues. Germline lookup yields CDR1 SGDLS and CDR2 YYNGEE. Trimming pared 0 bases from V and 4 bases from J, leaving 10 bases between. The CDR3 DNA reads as TGTGCCAGCAGCGTAGGGGTGGGGAGCACTGAAGCTTTCTTT. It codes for CASSVGVGSTEAFF.

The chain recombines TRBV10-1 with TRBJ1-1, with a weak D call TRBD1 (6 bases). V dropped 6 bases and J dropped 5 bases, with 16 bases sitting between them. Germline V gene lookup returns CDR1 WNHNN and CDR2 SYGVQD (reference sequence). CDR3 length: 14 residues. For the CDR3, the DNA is TGCGCCAGCAGCGCAGTACAGGGAGGTACTGAAGCTTTCTTT. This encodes CASSAVQGGTEAFF.

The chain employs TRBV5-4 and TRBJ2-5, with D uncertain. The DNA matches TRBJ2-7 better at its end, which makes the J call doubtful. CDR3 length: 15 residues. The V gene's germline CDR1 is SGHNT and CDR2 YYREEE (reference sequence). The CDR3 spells CASSLAGIGNYEQYF. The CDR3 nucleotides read TGTGCCAGCAGCTTGGCCGGTATAGGGAATTACGAGCAGTACTTC.

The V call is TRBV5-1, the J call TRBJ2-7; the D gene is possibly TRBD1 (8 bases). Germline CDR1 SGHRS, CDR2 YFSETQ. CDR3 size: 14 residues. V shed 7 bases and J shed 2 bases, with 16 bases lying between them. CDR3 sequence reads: CASSAGQAPYEQYF. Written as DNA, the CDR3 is TGCGCCAGCTCAGCGGGACAGGCACCCTACGAGCAGTACTTC.

This chain's CDR3 is CSVAPDEQFF. CDR3 sequence (DNA): TGCAGCGTTGCACCCGATGAGCAGTTCTTC. J is TRBJ2-1 and V is TRBV29-1, with D uncertain. Looked up from germline, CDR1 is SQVTM and CDR2 is ANQGSEA. The CDR3 spans 10 residues. Trimming cost V 4 bases and J 8 bases, with 6 bases left between them.

In DNA form, the CDR3 reads TGTGCCAGCAGCCCAGCCTTAGCTAACTATGGCTACACCTTC. Translating it yields CASSPALANYGYTF. J is TRBJ1-2 and V is TRBV5-4; unclear D gene. The length of the CDR3 is 14 residues. V was trimmed by 4 bases and J by 0 bases, leaving 10 bases between them. Germline CDR1 is SGHNT and CDR2 is YYREEE (reference sequence). Full variable domain (remainder filled in from reference TRBV5-4 and TRBJ1-2): ETGVTQSPTHLIKTRGQQVTLRCSSQSGHNTVSWYQQALGQGPQFIFQYYREEENGRGNFPPRFSGLQFPNYSSELNVNALELDDSALYLCASSPALANYGYTFGSGTRLTVV.

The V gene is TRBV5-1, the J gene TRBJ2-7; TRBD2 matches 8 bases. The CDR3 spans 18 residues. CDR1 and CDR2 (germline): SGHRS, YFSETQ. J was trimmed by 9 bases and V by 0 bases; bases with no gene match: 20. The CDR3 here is CASSLVRTSSFRIVGQYF. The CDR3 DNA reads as TGCGCCAGCAGCTTGGTCCGGACTAGCTCTTTTCGGATTGTTGGGCAGTACTTC.

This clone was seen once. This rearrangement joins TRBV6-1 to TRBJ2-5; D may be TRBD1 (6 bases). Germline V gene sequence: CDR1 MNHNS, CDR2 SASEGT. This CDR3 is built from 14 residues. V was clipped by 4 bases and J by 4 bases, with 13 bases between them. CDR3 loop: CASSARTGRETQYF. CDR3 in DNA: TGTGCCAGCAGTGCCCGAACAGGGAGAGAGACCCAGTACTTC.

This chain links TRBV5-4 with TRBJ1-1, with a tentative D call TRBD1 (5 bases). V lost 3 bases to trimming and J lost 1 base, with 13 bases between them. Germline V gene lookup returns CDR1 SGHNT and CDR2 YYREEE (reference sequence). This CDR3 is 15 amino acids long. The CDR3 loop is CASSSSPGTNTEAFF. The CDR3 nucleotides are TGTGCCAGCAGCTCATCCCCAGGGACGAACACTGAAGCTTTCTTT.

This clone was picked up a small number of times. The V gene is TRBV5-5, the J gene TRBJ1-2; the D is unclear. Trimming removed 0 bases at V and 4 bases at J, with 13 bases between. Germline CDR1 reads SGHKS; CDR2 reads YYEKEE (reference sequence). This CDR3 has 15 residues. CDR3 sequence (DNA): TGTGCCAGCAGCTTGGACAGTCGAATAGGCTATGGCTACACCTTC. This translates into CASSLDSRIGYGYTF.

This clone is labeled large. The CDR3, as DNA: TGTGCCAGCAGCCAAGAGTTAGGCCTCTACGAGCAGTACTTC. Its protein product is CASSQELGLYEQYF. The chain has TRBV4-2 and TRBJ2-7; D remains unclear. The CDR3 extends over 14 amino acids. CDR1 LGHNA and CDR2 YNFKEQ come from the germline V gene. V lost 0 bases, J lost 3 bases, and 9 bases lay in between.

The CDR3 DNA sequence: TGCGCTAGGGGACGGAAGAACACTGAAGCTTTCTTT. It codes for CARGRKNTEAFF. V is TRBV23-1 and J is TRBJ1-1; D might be TRBD1 (5 bases). TRBV23-1 qualifies as an ORF whose function is uncertain. The CDR3 consists of 12 residues.

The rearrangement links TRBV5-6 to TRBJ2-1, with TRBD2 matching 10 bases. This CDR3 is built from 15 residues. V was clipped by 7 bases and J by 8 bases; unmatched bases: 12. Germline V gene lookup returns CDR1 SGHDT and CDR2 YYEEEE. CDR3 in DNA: TGTGCCAGCTCTACGGTGAGCGGGGGGGCGTATGAGCAGTTCTTC. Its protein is CASSTVSGGAYEQFF.

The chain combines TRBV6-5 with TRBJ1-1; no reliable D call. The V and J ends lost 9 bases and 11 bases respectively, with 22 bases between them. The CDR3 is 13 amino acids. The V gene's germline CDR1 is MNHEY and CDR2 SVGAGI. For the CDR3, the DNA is TGTGCCAGTAGGAAGACTCGGACGGCTGGGGCTTTCTTT. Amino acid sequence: CASRKTRTAGAFF.

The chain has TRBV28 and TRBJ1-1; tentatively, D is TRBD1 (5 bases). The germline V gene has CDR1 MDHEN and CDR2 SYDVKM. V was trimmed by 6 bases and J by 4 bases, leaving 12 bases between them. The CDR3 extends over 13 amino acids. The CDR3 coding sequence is TGTGCCAGCAGAGGTAGGGGCGGCACTGAAGCTTTCTTT. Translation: CASRGRGGTEAFF.